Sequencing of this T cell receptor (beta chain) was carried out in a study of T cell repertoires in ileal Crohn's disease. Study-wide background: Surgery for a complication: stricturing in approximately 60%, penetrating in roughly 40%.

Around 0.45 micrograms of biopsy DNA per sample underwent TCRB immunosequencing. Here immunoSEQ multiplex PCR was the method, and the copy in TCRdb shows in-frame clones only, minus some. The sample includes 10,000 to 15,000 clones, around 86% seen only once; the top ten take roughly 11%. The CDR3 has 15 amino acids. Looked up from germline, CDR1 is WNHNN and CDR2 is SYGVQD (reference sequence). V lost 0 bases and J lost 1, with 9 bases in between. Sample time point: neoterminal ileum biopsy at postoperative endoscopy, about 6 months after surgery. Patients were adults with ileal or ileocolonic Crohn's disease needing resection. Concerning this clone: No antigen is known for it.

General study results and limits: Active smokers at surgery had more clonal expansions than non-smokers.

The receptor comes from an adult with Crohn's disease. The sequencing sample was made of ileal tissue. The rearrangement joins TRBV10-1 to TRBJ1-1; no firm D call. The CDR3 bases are TGCGCCAGCAGTGAGTCCCGACACGGGAACACTGAAGCTTTCTTT. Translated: CASSESRHGNTEAFF.